The T cell receptor (beta chain) described here comes from a study of T cells expressing NK-cell markers. From the 5' RACE reads, TCRdb lists one entry per CDR3 protein and no DNA. This sample's table reports 350,000 to 450,000 distinct CDR3 sequences. There are 14 residues in the CDR3. The germline V gene encodes CDR1 SGHVS and CDR2 FNYEAQ. The chain carries TRBV7-6 and TRBJ2-2; the D call from TCRdb, TRBD1, cannot be confirmed without DNA. This sequence was found in a man aged 18-69 years in good health. Sample: blood T cells: a sorted CD56 or NKG2C T cell subset, CD4+ or CD8+ T cells, or bulk PBMC T cells (not recorded which). This chain's CDR3 is CASSFRGATGELFF.